The 32 T cell receptor beta chains below all came from one sample that was sequenced in a study of somatic mutations in cytotoxic T cells in rheumatoid arthritis. TCRdb's copy holds only in-frame clones and misses some; the assay was immunoSEQ multiplex PCR. There are roughly 13,000 clones in the sample; roughly 70% occur only once, and around 28% lies in the top ten. Sequencing was done on a sample of CD8+ T cells sorted from blood. The receptors derive from an adult with rheumatoid arthritis.

This clone was observed a few times. The genes are TRBV9 and TRBJ2-5; the match to TRBD2 covers 7 bases. The junction had 5 bases not matched to a gene; V was cut back by 0 bases and J by 3 bases. CDR3 length: 15 amino acids. From germline, CDR1 is SGDLS and CDR2 YYNGEE. The CDR3 nucleotides are TGTGCCAGCAGCGTAGCCAGCGGGGCCAAAGAGACCCAGTACTTC. Its protein product is CASSVASGAKETQYF.

The chain employs TRBV28 and TRBJ2-7; unclear D gene. The CDR3 sequence is 12 residues long. Trimming left V 5 bases short and J 3 bases short, with 8 bases between. Germline loops: CDR1 MDHEN, CDR2 SYDVKM. The CDR3 protein is CASSLTNYEQYF. In DNA form, the CDR3 reads TGTGCCAGCAGTCTCACTAACTACGAGCAGTACTTC.

The J gene is TRBJ2-5, the V gene TRBV6-1; TRBD2 is a possible D gene (7 bases). Germline V gives CDR1 MNHNS, CDR2 SASEGT. Trimming left V 2 bases short and J 5 bases short, with 15 bases between. The CDR3 runs 15 residues. CDR3: CASSELEGGGETQYF. The DNA of the CDR3 is TGTGCCAGCAGTGAACTTGAGGGAGGGGGGGAGACCCAGTACTTC.

The rearrangement links TRBV9 to TRBJ2-1; the D gene is possibly TRBD2 (6 bases). V lost 0 bases and J lost 2, with 15 bases in between. This CDR3 region has 17 residues. Germline CDR1 and CDR2: SGDLS and YYNGEE. The CDR3 protein is CASSVVASASAYNEQFF. CDR3 nucleotide sequence: TGTGCCAGCAGCGTAGTGGCTAGCGCATCAGCCTACAATGAGCAGTTCTTC.

The chain joins TRBV28 to TRBJ1-5, with D possibly matching TRBD1 (5 bases). The CDR3 is 15 residues long. Germline assignment: CDR1 MDHEN and CDR2 SYDVKM. V was clipped by 3 bases and J by 1 base, with 10 bases between them. The CDR3 sequence: CASSFEGRSNQPQHF. CDR3 coding DNA: TGTGCCAGCAGTTTTGAGGGGCGGAGCAATCAGCCCCAGCATTTT.

The V gene is TRBV6-4, the J gene TRBJ2-2; D call uncertain. Germline lookup yields CDR1 MRHNA and CDR2 SNTAGT. V was shortened by 0 bases and J by 5 bases, with 4 bases between the two germline ends. The CDR3 consists of 13 residues. The CDR3 spells CASSDSTTGELFF. CDR3 coding DNA: TGTGCCAGCAGTGACTCGACGACCGGGGAGCTGTTTTTT.

The chain uses TRBV4-1 and TRBJ1-2; D gene unclear. Germline V gene sequence: CDR1 MGHRA, CDR2 YSYEKL. The CDR3 consists of 14 residues. The germline V and J ends were trimmed by 0 bases and 1 base, with 6 bases remaining between them. The CDR3 sequence: CASSQELGNYGYTF. In nucleotides, the CDR3 is TGCGCCAGCAGCCAAGAGCTGGGTAACTATGGCTACACCTTC.

The genes are TRBV27 and TRBJ1-4; 7 positions match TRBD1. Germline CDR1 reads MNHEY; CDR2 reads SMNVEV (reference sequence). This CDR3 comprises 14 residues. V was pared by 6 bases and J by 6 bases, with 7 bases of the junction left unmatched. CDR3 sequence reads: CASSPDRDDEKLFF. For the CDR3, the DNA is TGTGCCAGCAGCCCCGACAGGGACGATGAAAAACTGTTTTTT.

This chain uses TRBV4-1 with TRBJ1-2; perhaps TRBD1 as D (5 bases). The germline V gene has CDR1 MGHRA and CDR2 YSYEKL. The CDR3 consists of 16 residues. The germline V and J ends were trimmed by 4 bases and 3 bases, with 18 bases remaining between them. The CDR3 sequence is CASSPGTAGGDYGYTF. The CDR3 DNA reads TGCGCCAGCAGCCCCGGGACGGCGGGTGGGGACTATGGCTACACCTTC.

V gene TRBV30 combines with J gene TRBJ2-1; D not certain. The CDR3 spans 12 residues. Per the germline V gene, CDR1 is GTSNPN and CDR2 is SVGIG (reference sequence). V lost 0 bases and J lost 7, with 7 bases in between. The CDR3 DNA follows: TGTGCCTGGAGTGTACTGGGTAATGAGCAGTTCTTC. This gives the protein CAWSVLGNEQFF.

A few counts support this clone. The chain couples TRBV7-9 to TRBJ1-3; D gene uncertain. Germline CDR1 SEHNR, CDR2 FQNEAQ (reference sequence). Trimming shortened V by 0 bases and J by 6 bases, and 9 bases separated the two germline ends. This CDR3 is 14 amino acids long. The CDR3 coding sequence is TGTGCCAGCAGCTTAGCGGTGGCGGCAAACACCATATATTTT. Translation: CASSLAVAANTIYF. Using reference TRBV7-9 and TRBJ1-3 for the parts outside the CDR3, the full variable domain is DTGVSQNPRHKITKRGQNVTFRCDPISEHNRLYWYRQTLGQGPEFLTYFQNEAQLEKSRLLSDRFSAERPKGSFSTLEIQRTEQGDSAMYLCASSLAVAANTIYFGEGSWLTVV.

This chain connects TRBV6-5 to TRBJ2-5; possible D gene TRBD2, 5 bases. Trimming stripped 8 bases from V and 9 bases from J, with 22 bases between. Looked up from germline, CDR1 is MNHEY and CDR2 is SVGAGI. The CDR3 sequence is 14 residues long. CDR3 in DNA: TGTGCCAGCTGTAATCCTGGCGGCTCGGGGTCCCAGTACTTC. It yields the protein CASCNPGGSGSQYF.

The chain combines TRBV27 with TRBJ1-5; D not resolved. Trimming took off 2 bases at V and 5 bases at J, with 7 bases between the two ends. The CDR3 covers 13 residues. The V gene's germline CDR1 is MNHEY and CDR2 SMNVEV (reference sequence). The DNA for the CDR3 is TGTGCCAGCAGTTTACGCGGGCATCAGCCCCAGCATTTT. Translating it yields CASSLRGHQPQHF.

This chain joins TRBV4-2 and TRBJ2-3, with 7 bases matching TRBD2. The CDR3 has 19 amino acids. J was trimmed by 2 bases and V by 1 base; bases with no gene match: 15. CDR1 and CDR2 from the germline V gene are LGHNA and YNFKEQ. This chain's CDR3 is CASSQGGGLRGWLTDTQYF. The CDR3 region has the DNA TGTGCCAGCAGCCAAGGGGGGGGGTTGAGGGGTTGGCTCACAGATACGCAGTATTTT.

The J gene is TRBJ2-1, the V gene TRBV21-1. TRBV21-1 is classified as a pseudogene. The CDR3 has 12 residues. CDR3 in amino acids: CASSTPRNEQFF. CDR3 nucleotide sequence: TGTGCCAGCAGCACCCCACGCAATGAGCAGTTCTTC.

As regards this clone: Other DNA sequences in the same sample also yield this CDR3. The chain recombines TRBV4-1 with TRBJ2-3; TRBD2 matches at 7 bases. CDR3 length equals 14 residues. After removal of 6 bases from V and 4 bases from J, the junction contained 7 bases not matched to a gene. In germline, CDR1 is MGHRA, CDR2 YSYEKL. The CDR3 nucleotides read TGCGCCAGCAGTTCTGGACTAGGGGCAGATACGCAGTATTTT. Translation: CASSSGLGADTQYF.

The chain links TRBV6-1 to TRBJ2-2; unclear D gene. Trimming left V 6 bases short and J 9 bases short, with 5 bases between. CDR3 size: 10 residues. Germline CDR1 and CDR2: MNHNS and SASEGT. CDR3 amino acids: CASRYRELFF. DNA for the CDR3: TGTGCCAGCAGATACCGGGAGCTGTTTTTT.

The V gene is TRBV4-1, the J gene TRBJ1-3; tentatively, D is TRBD1 (6 bases). V was trimmed by 4 bases and J by 7 bases, leaving 14 bases between them. The CDR3 has 14 residues. The germline V gene encodes CDR1 MGHRA and CDR2 YSYEKL. CDR3 sequence reads: CASSLQGAPNTIYF. DNA for the CDR3: TGCGCCAGCAGCCTACAGGGAGCCCCGAACACCATATATTTT.

The sample holds a few counts of this clone. The V and J genes are TRBV5-4 and TRBJ1-3; D uncertain. Per germline, CDR1 SGHNT and CDR2 YYREEE (reference sequence). There are 15 residues in the CDR3. The V and J ends lost 3 bases and 2 bases respectively, with 12 bases between them. For the CDR3, the DNA is TGTGCCAGCAGCTCGAACCGGGCCCCTGGAAACACCATATATTTT. Its protein product is CASSSNRAPGNTIYF.

This chain links TRBV7-9 with TRBJ2-5; 8 bases are a match to TRBD1. Trimming took 5 bases from V and 5 from J; bases not matched to a gene: 10. The CDR3 runs 15 residues. The germline gives CDR1 SEHNR, CDR2 FQNEAQ (reference sequence). The CDR3 loop reads CASSHDFTGGETQYF. As DNA, the CDR3 is TGTGCCAGCAGCCATGACTTCACAGGGGGGGAGACCCAGTACTTC.

The chain joins TRBV6-1 to TRBJ2-7; 8 nucleotides match TRBD1. The ends lost 0 bases at V and 7 bases at J; junction bases unmatched: 11. Germline values: CDR1 MNHNS, CDR2 SASEGT. The CDR3 spans 16 residues. The CDR3 here is CASSEALTGVSWEQYF. CDR3 DNA sequence: TGTGCCAGCAGTGAAGCGTTGACAGGGGTGTCGTGGGAGCAGTACTTC.

The chain employs TRBV6-5 and TRBJ2-1, with 8 bases aligning to TRBD2. J was trimmed by 3 bases and V by 6 bases; bases with no gene match: 7. Germline V gene lookup returns CDR1 MNHEY and CDR2 SVGAGI. The CDR3 loop spans 15 amino acids. CDR3 DNA: TGTGCCAGCAGCCAAGCGGGGGTAGACTACAATGAGCAGTTCTTC. Translation gives CASSQAGVDYNEQFF.

This chain links TRBV9 with TRBJ1-3; D may be TRBD1 (5 bases). There are 14 residues in the CDR3. Trimming took off 2 bases at V and 1 base at J, with 7 bases between the two ends. CDR1 is SGDLS and CDR2 is YYNGEE in the germline V gene. The CDR3 bases are TGTGCCAGCAGCGTTAAGGGGTCTGGAAACACCATATATTTT. It translates to CASSVKGSGNTIYF.

The chain has TRBV7-8 and TRBJ2-2; 7 nucleotides align to TRBD1. Trimming removed 1 base from V and 4 bases from J; junction bases left unmatched: 3. This CDR3 region has 15 residues. Germline V gene lookup returns CDR1 SGHVS and CDR2 FQNEAQ. This CDR3 is CASSLVKGATGELFF. The CDR3 bases are TGTGCCAGCAGCTTAGTAAAGGGGGCCACCGGGGAGCTGTTTTTT.

The chain uses TRBV27 and TRBJ2-5; a weak D match, TRBD1 (5 bases). The length of the CDR3 is 15 residues. Per germline, CDR1 MNHEY and CDR2 SMNVEV (reference sequence). Trimming took off 5 bases at V and 3 bases at J, with 16 bases between the two ends. The CDR3 bases are TGTGCCAGCAGTGCGACCCGGCACAGGAAAGAGACCCAGTACTTC. Translated, it gives CASSATRHRKETQYF.

The V gene is TRBV2, the J gene TRBJ2-6; possibly TRBD1 for D (5 bases). CDR1 and CDR2 from the germline V gene are SNHLY and FYNNEI. This CDR3 region has 13 residues. Trimming took 9 bases from V and 4 from J, leaving 10 bases between them. CDR3 coding DNA: TGTGCCAGGCAGGGTTCCGGGGCCAACGTCCTGACTTTC. It translates to CARQGSGANVLTF.

The V gene is TRBV11-3, the J gene TRBJ1-2, with D unclear. V dropped 5 bases and J dropped 8 bases, with 15 bases sitting between them. Germline CDR1 and CDR2: SGHNT and YENEEA. The CDR3 is made up of 13 amino acids. Here the CDR3 DNA reads TGTGCCAGCAGCCCCCCCCGGGGAAAGGGCTACACCTTC. Protein sequence: CASSPPRGKGYTF.

This chain's CDR3 is CASGEGESEGYTF. The CDR3 DNA reads TGTGCCAGCGGGGAGGGGGAGAGTGAGGGCTACACCTTC. The chain couples TRBV6-1 to TRBJ1-2, with D tentatively TRBD1 (6 bases). V was trimmed by 8 bases and J by 8 bases, leaving 18 bases between them. CDR3 size: 13 residues. CDR1 and CDR2 from the germline V gene are MNHNS and SASEGT.

The chain recombines TRBV2 with TRBJ2-2, with 9 bases fitting TRBD1. Germline-derived CDR1 and CDR2 are SNHLY and FYNNEI. This CDR3 contains 17 residues. The junction had 4 bases not matched to a gene; V was cut back by 2 bases and J by 0 bases. CDR3 region: CASSEWGDRANTGELFF. The CDR3 nucleotides read TGTGCCAGCAGTGAATGGGGGGACAGGGCGAACACCGGGGAGCTGTTTTTT.

Here the CDR3 reads CASSQGAGSSYNEQFF. Written as DNA, the CDR3 is TGCGCCAGCAGCCAAGGGGCGGGGAGCTCCTACAATGAGCAGTTCTTC. The chain is built from TRBV4-1 and TRBJ2-1; possibly TRBD2 for D (6 bases). Germline CDR1 MGHRA, CDR2 YSYEKL. Trimming left V 1 base short and J 0 bases short, with 10 bases between. CDR3 length: 16 amino acids.

The rearrangement joins TRBV27 to TRBJ1-1; D call uncertain. Trimming took 6 bases from V and 3 from J, leaving 17 bases between them. This CDR3 contains 15 residues. Germline V gene lookup returns CDR1 MNHEY and CDR2 SMNVEV (reference sequence). CDR3: CASSRPGRKDTEAFF. CDR3 DNA sequence: TGTGCCAGCAGCCGTCCGGGCCGTAAGGACACTGAAGCTTTCTTT.

V is TRBV4-1 and J is TRBJ2-1; no clear D gene. V was trimmed by 0 bases and J by 9 bases, leaving 6 bases between them. This CDR3 has 12 residues. Germline V gives CDR1 MGHRA, CDR2 YSYEKL. This CDR3 reads CASSQESVEQFF. Written as DNA, the CDR3 is TGCGCCAGCAGCCAAGAATCGGTTGAGCAGTTCTTC.